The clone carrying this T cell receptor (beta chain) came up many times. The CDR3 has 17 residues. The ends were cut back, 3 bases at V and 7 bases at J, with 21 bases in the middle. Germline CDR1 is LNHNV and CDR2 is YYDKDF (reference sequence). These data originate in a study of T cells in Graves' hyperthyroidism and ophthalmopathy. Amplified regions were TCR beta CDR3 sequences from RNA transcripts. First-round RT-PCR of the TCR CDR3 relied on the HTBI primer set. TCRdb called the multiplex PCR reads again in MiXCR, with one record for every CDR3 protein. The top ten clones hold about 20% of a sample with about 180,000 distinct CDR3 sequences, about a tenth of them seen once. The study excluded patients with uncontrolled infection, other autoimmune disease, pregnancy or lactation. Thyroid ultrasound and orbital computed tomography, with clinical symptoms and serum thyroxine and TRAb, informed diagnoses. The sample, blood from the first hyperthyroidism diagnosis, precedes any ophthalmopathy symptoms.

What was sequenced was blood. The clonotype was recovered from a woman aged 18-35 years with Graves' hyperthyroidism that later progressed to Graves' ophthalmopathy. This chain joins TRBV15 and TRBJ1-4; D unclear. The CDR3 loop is CATSSGNDLGLGEKLFF. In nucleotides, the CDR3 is TGTGCCACCAGCAGTGGTAATGATCTGGGTCTCGGTGAAAAACTGTTTTTT.